The T cell receptor (beta chain) described here comes from a study of metastatic and nonmetastatic thyroid tumors. The study's findings and limits: When malignant thyroid tumors were compared with benign nodules, TCR beta diversity was reportedly significantly higher in the malignant tumors. This held in both blood and tumor samples.

CDR1 ENHRY and CDR2 SYGVKD come from the germline V gene. Trimming removed 0 bases at V and 4 bases at J, with 16 bases between. The CDR3 covers 16 residues. In this sample, this clone is medium-sized. What it binds is not known. All patients reached thyroid surgery having received no treatment beforehand. Authors' data handling: Variation in CDR3 across clinicopathological groups served as the basis for constructing a distant-metastasis classifier in papillary thyroid cancer. TCRdb ran MiXCR on the PCR reads. These V and J calls rely on TCRdb rather than the paper's analysis. The sample has some 5,000 clones, around a sixth seen once.

The sample taken for sequencing was adjacent normal tissue. The TCR was taken from a female donor with papillary thyroid cancer or a benign thyroid nodule (not recorded which). Some clones in this sample may be carry-over from other donors' samples. The chain employs TRBV10-3 and TRBJ2-7; TRBD2 might be the D (6 bases). The DNA of the CDR3 is TGTGCCATCAGTGAGTCGACTAGGGCGGGAACGTACGAGCAGTACGTC. Its translation is CAISESTRAGTYEQYV.